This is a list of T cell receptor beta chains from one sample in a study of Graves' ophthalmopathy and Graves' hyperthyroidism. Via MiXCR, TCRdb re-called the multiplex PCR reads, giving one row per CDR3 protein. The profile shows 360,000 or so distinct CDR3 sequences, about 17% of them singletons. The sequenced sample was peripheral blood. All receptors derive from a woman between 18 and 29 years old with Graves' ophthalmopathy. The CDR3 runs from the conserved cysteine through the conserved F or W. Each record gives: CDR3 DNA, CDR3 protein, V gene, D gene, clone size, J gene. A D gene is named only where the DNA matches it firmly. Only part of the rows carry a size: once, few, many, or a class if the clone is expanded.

CDR3nt: TGTGCCAGCAGTGGTAAACCGAACACTGGAGCTTTCTTT
CDR3aa: CASSGKPNTGAFF
v_gene: TRBV6-1
d_gene: .
abundance: few
j_gene: TRBJ1-1

CDR3nt: TGTGCCAGCAGCAACCCCGGGGAGGCCTACGAGCAGTACTTC
CDR3aa: CASSNPGEAYEQYF
v_gene: TRBV28
d_gene: .
abundance: many
j_gene: TRBJ2-7

CDR3nt: TGTGCCAGCAGTTTGATGAGCGGGAGGGCCGAGACCCAGTACTTC
CDR3aa: CASSLMSGRAETQYF
v_gene: TRBV28
d_gene: TRBD2
abundance: many
j_gene: TRBJ2-5

CDR3nt: TGTGCCACCAGTGAACGGTCAGACAGGGGGGATGAGCAGTACTTC
CDR3aa: CATSERSDRGDEQYF
v_gene: TRBV24-1
d_gene: TRBD1
abundance: many
j_gene: TRBJ2-7

CDR3nt: TGTGCCAGCAGTTTAATGGGGAGCTCCTATAATTCACCCCTCCACTTT
CDR3aa: CASSLMGSSYNSPLHF
v_gene: TRBV28
d_gene: .
abundance: many
j_gene: TRBJ1-6

CDR3nt: TGTGCCAGCAGTCAGAGGGACGAGCAGTACTTC
CDR3aa: CASSQRDEQYF
v_gene: TRBV6-2/TRBV6-3
d_gene: .
abundance: many
j_gene: TRBJ2-7

CDR3nt: TGTGCCAGCAGCCCCCACCCCCCAGGGGAAGGGTACTTC
CDR3aa: CASSPHPPGEGYF
v_gene: TRBV16
d_gene: .
abundance: many
j_gene: TRBJ2-7

CDR3nt: TGTGCCAGCATCCCCTATGGGACAGGGGACACTGAAGCTTTCTTT
CDR3aa: CASIPYGTGDTEAFF
v_gene: TRBV6-1
d_gene: TRBD1
abundance: .
j_gene: TRBJ1-1

CDR3nt: TGTGCCAGCAGGAAATTACAAGAGACCCAGTACTTC
CDR3aa: CASRKLQETQYF
v_gene: TRBV6-2/TRBV6-3
d_gene: .
abundance: many
j_gene: TRBJ2-5

CDR3nt: TGTGCCAGCAGTTACGGGACTAGCGGGAGAATCTACGAGCAGTACTTC
CDR3aa: CASSYGTSGRIYEQYF
v_gene: TRBV6-2/TRBV6-3
d_gene: TRBD2
abundance: many
j_gene: TRBJ2-7

CDR3nt: TGTGCCAGCAGCTTCAGTCCTGGGACTAGCGGGACCCCGCAATACTTC
CDR3aa: CASSFSPGTSGTPQYF
v_gene: TRBV13
d_gene: TRBD2
abundance: many
j_gene: TRBJ2-7

CDR3nt: TGCGCCAGCGCCGGGGACATGAACACTGAAGCTTTCTTT
CDR3aa: CASAGDMNTEAFF
v_gene: TRBV5-1
d_gene: .
abundance: .
j_gene: TRBJ1-1

CDR3nt: TGTGCCAGCAGTATTGGAGGGGCCTACGAGCGGTACTTC
CDR3aa: CASSIGGAYERYF
v_gene: TRBV27
d_gene: .
abundance: many
j_gene: TRBJ2-7

CDR3nt: TGCGCCAGCAGCCCCCCCCGGAGCGACTATGGCTACACCTTC
CDR3aa: CASSPPRSDYGYTF
v_gene: TRBV4-1
d_gene: .
abundance: many
j_gene: TRBJ1-2

CDR3nt: TGTGCCAGCAGCTTGGCGGCGGGGGCTGGATATACCACTGAAGCTTTCTTT
CDR3aa: CASSLAAGAGYTTEAFF
v_gene: TRBV5-4
d_gene: .
abundance: many
j_gene: TRBJ1-1

CDR3nt: TGTGCCAGCAATACCCTGTTGAGGGAGCCCTACGAGCAGTACTTC
CDR3aa: CASNTLLREPYEQYF
v_gene: TRBV12-3/TRBV12-4
d_gene: .
abundance: .
j_gene: TRBJ2-7

CDR3nt: TGTGCCAGCAGTTACGCTTCGCCTCCCCGGTCACCCCTCCACTTT
CDR3aa: CASSYASPPRSPLHF
v_gene: TRBV6-5
d_gene: .
abundance: few
j_gene: TRBJ1-6

CDR3nt: TGTGCCATCAGTGCGAGGGACATGGAGACCCAGTACTTC
CDR3aa: CAISARDMETQYF
v_gene: TRBV10-3
d_gene: .
abundance: many
j_gene: TRBJ2-5

CDR3nt: TGTGCTAGCAGCCATCGACAGTCGAACACCGGGGAGCTGTTTTTT
CDR3aa: CASSHRQSNTGELFF
v_gene: TRBV7-7
d_gene: .
abundance: many
j_gene: TRBJ2-2

CDR3nt: TGTGCCTGGAGAACGCGAGCTGAAGCTTTCTTT
CDR3aa: CAWRTRAEAFF
v_gene: TRBV30
d_gene: .
abundance: many
j_gene: TRBJ1-1

CDR3nt: TGTGCCAGCAGCTATACTAAACAGGCAGACGGGGAGCTGTTTTTT
CDR3aa: CASSYTKQADGELFF
v_gene: TRBV5-6
d_gene: .
abundance: many
j_gene: TRBJ2-2

CDR3nt: TGTGCCAGCAGTTACGCCGTACAGGGGGCTCTGGGGGGGGAGCTGTTTTTT
CDR3aa: CASSYAVQGALGGELFF
v_gene: TRBV6-5
d_gene: TRBD1
abundance: many
j_gene: TRBJ2-2

CDR3nt: TGCGCCAGCAGCCAAGATTATGGAGGGAAAGAGACCCAGTACTTC
CDR3aa: CASSQDYGGKETQYF
v_gene: TRBV4-3
d_gene: .
abundance: many
j_gene: TRBJ2-5

CDR3nt: TGCAGCGTTGAAGGCCAAGAGACCCAGTACTTC
CDR3aa: CSVEGQETQYF
v_gene: TRBV29-1
d_gene: .
abundance: .
j_gene: TRBJ2-5

CDR3nt: TGTGCCAGCAGCTTAGCCACCGGGACAGGGAATCAGCCCCAGCATTTT
CDR3aa: CASSLATGTGNQPQHF
v_gene: TRBV7-9
d_gene: TRBD1
abundance: many
j_gene: TRBJ1-5

CDR3nt: TGTGCCAGCAAACCGAAAAGACAGAACACCGGGGAGCTGTTTTTT
CDR3aa: CASKPKRQNTGELFF
v_gene: TRBV6-2/TRBV6-3
d_gene: .
abundance: many
j_gene: TRBJ2-2

CDR3nt: TGTGCCAGCAGTTTATTCAGGAATAACGAGCAGTACTTC
CDR3aa: CASSLFRNNEQYF
v_gene: TRBV28
d_gene: .
abundance: many
j_gene: TRBJ2-7

CDR3nt: TGTGCCAGCAGTCGTACAGGACTACCCACCGAGACCCAGTACTTC
CDR3aa: CASSRTGLPTETQYF
v_gene: TRBV2
d_gene: .
abundance: many
j_gene: TRBJ2-5

CDR3nt: TGTGCCTGGAGTGGGAGGACGGGTTATAATTCACCCCTCCACTTT
CDR3aa: CAWSGRTGYNSPLHF
v_gene: TRBV30
d_gene: .
abundance: many
j_gene: TRBJ1-6

CDR3nt: TGTGCCAGCAGAGGGGAATCTGAAGCTTTCTTT
CDR3aa: CASRGESEAFF
v_gene: TRBV5-8
d_gene: .
abundance: many
j_gene: TRBJ1-1

CDR3nt: TGTGCCAGCAGTTCGACCTTAGCGGGGTACCAAGAGACCCAGTACTTC
CDR3aa: CASSSTLAGYQETQYF
v_gene: TRBV27
d_gene: TRBD2
abundance: .
j_gene: TRBJ2-5

CDR3nt: TGCGCCAGCAGCCAAGATCTTGGATCGCTCAGGAGGCAGTACTTC
CDR3aa: CASSQDLGSLRRQYF
v_gene: TRBV4-1
d_gene: .
abundance: many
j_gene: TRBJ2-7

CDR3nt: TGTGCCAGCAGGGAAGCGGGAGTCGGCTACGAGCAGTACTTC
CDR3aa: CASREAGVGYEQYF
v_gene: TRBV6-2/TRBV6-3
d_gene: TRBD2
abundance: many
j_gene: TRBJ2-7

CDR3nt: TGTGCCAGCAGACCATACACCGGGGAGCTGTTTTTT
CDR3aa: CASRPYTGELFF
v_gene: TRBV6-5
d_gene: .
abundance: many
j_gene: TRBJ2-2

CDR3nt: TGTGCCAGCAGTTTATATAGCGGGCGCCTGTCAGAGACCCAGTACTTC
CDR3aa: CASSLYSGRLSETQYF
v_gene: TRBV27
d_gene: TRBD2
abundance: many
j_gene: TRBJ2-5

CDR3nt: TGTGCCAGCAGTCCGGGATATAAGAACACTGAAGCTTTCTTT
CDR3aa: CASSPGYKNTEAFF
v_gene: TRBV6-5
d_gene: .
abundance: many
j_gene: TRBJ1-1

CDR3nt: TGTGCGATACGGGGGGAGGTGAACACTGAAGCTTTCTTT
CDR3aa: CAIRGEVNTEAFF
v_gene: TRBV10-3
d_gene: .
abundance: many
j_gene: TRBJ1-1

CDR3nt: TGTGCCAGCAGCTTCGGGACTCAGTCCTACGAGCAGTACTTC
CDR3aa: CASSFGTQSYEQYF
v_gene: TRBV7-8
d_gene: .
abundance: .
j_gene: TRBJ2-7

CDR3nt: TGCAGTGCTAGAGGACAGGGGGGGAGGTACGAGCAGTACTTC
CDR3aa: CSARGQGGRYEQYF
v_gene: TRBV20-1
d_gene: TRBD1
abundance: .
j_gene: TRBJ2-7

CDR3nt: TGTGCCAGCAGCTTACGGGGGATCGATCAGCCCCAGCATTTT
CDR3aa: CASSLRGIDQPQHF
v_gene: TRBV7-2
d_gene: .
abundance: many
j_gene: TRBJ1-5

CDR3nt: TGTGCCTGGAGTGATAGTACAATCGATCAGCCCCAGCATTTT
CDR3aa: CAWSDSTIDQPQHF
v_gene: TRBV30
d_gene: .
abundance: many
j_gene: TRBJ1-5

CDR3nt: TGCGCCAGCAGCCCCTCAGGGGCATACCCCTACGAGCAGTACTTC
CDR3aa: CASSPSGAYPYEQYF
v_gene: TRBV4-1
d_gene: .
abundance: .
j_gene: TRBJ2-7

CDR3nt: TGTGCCTGGAGTGTAGTGTTACGCGGGGAGCTGTTTTTT
CDR3aa: CAWSVVLRGELFF
v_gene: TRBV30
d_gene: .
abundance: many
j_gene: TRBJ2-2

CDR3nt: TGTGCCAGCAACCACCGGGACAGGGTTGAGACCCAGTACTTC
CDR3aa: CASNHRDRVETQYF
v_gene: TRBV28
d_gene: TRBD1
abundance: .
j_gene: TRBJ2-5